The sequence of this TCR beta chain was determined in a study of blood T cell repertoires in COVID-19. On the study more broadly: There were acute and convalescent COVID-19 samples, and they came from the United States, Italy and Spain. In each case, the material was cDNA or gDNA derived from T cells, B-cell-depleted T cells, or PBMCs.

Germline loops: CDR1 MDHEN, CDR2 SYDVKM. This CDR3 is built from 16 residues. Authors' analysis steps: Amplifying reference gene primers gave estimates of nucleated cell counts. Sequencing was performed with immunoSEQ multiplex PCR; in TCRdb, only in-frame clones are kept and a portion is missing. That table furnishes V, J and clone size, whereas the DNA furnished D and trimming. The sample shows some 200,000 clones, more than 70% of them seen only once. This clone was counted a few times. Sequence at one end of the junction differs from germline and may be a read error. Sequenced sample: peripheral blood. This chain uses TRBV28 with TRBJ2-7; TRBD2 might be the D (6 bases). This TCR came from a human donor in a cohort sampled during active COVID-19. CDR3 sequence (DNA): TGTGCCAGCAGTACCCCGGAGGGACTCCGCTCCTCCGAGCAGTACTTC. Translating gives CASSTPEGLRSSEQYF.